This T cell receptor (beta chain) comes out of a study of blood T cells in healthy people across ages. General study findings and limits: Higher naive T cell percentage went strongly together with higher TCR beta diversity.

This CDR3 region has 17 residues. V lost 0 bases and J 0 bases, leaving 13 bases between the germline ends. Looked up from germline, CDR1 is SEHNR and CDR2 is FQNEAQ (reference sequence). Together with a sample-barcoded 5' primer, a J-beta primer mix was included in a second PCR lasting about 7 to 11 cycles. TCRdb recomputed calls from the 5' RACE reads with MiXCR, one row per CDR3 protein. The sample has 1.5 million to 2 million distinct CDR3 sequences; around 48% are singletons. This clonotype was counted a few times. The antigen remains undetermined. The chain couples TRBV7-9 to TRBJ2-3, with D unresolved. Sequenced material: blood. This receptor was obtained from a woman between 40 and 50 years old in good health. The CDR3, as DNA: TGTGCCAGCAGCTTAGCGCTCCCTATCCAAAGCACAGATACGCAGTATTTT. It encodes CASSLALPIQSTDTQYF.